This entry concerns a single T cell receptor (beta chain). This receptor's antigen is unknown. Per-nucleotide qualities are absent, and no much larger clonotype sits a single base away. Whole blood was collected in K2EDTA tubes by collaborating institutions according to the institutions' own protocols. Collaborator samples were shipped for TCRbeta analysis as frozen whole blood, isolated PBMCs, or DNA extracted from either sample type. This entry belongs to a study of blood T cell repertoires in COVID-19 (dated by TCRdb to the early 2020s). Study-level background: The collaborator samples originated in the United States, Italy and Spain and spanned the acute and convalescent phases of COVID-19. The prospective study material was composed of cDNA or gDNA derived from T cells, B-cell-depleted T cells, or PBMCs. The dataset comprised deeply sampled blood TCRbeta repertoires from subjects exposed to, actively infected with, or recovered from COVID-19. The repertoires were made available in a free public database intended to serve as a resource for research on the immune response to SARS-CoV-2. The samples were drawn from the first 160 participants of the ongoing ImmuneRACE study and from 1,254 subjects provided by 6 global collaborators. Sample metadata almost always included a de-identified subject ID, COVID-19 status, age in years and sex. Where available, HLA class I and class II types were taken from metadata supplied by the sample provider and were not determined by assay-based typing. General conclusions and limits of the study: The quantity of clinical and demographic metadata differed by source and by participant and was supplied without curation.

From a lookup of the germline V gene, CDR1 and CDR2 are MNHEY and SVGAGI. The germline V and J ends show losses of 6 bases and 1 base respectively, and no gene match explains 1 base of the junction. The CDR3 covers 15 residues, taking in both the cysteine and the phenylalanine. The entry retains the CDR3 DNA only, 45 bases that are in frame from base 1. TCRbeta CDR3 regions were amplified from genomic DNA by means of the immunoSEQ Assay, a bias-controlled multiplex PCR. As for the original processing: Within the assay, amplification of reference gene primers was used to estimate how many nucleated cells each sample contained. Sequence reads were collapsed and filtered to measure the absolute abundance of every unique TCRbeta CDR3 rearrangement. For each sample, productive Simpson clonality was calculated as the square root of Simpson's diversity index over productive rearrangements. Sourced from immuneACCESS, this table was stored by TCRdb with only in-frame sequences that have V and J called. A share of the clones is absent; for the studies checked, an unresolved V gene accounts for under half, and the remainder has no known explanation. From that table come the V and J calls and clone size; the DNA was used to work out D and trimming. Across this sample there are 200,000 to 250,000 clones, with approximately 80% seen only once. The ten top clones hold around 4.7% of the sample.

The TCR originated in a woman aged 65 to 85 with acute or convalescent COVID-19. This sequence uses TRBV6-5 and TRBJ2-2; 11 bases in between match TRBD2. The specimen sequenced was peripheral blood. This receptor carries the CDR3 CASSGLAGNTGELFF. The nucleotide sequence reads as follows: TGTGCCAGCAGCGGACTAGCGGGGAACACCGGGGAGCTGTTTTTT.